One and the same sample provided the 15 T cell receptor beta chains below, sequenced in a study of CD8+ T cells in alopecia areata. Treatment specified: oral pan-JAK inhibitor, 5-10 mg twice daily. Extraction of RNA preceded its reverse transcription into cDNA, which served as the sequencing template. Clones were read by immunoSEQ multiplex PCR, and TCRdb kept only the in-frame ones, dropping some. The sample consists of some 200,000 clones, about 60% of them appearing once. Material: CD8+ T cells sorted from blood, obtained at week 24, from a patient treated with tofacitinib. The receptors stem from a human donor with alopecia areata.

Only a few counts were recorded for this clone. J is TRBJ2-2 and V is TRBV13, with a possible D match to TRBD2 (5 bases). The length of the CDR3 is 16 residues. Trimming took 1 base from V and 4 from J, leaving 13 bases between them. Germline CDR1 and CDR2: PRHDT and FYEKMQ (reference sequence). CDR3 DNA: TGTGCCAGCAGCTTAGAGCGTGGACTCACCACCGGGGAGCTGTTTTTT. Protein: CASSLERGLTTGELFF.

This rearrangement joins TRBV7-3 to TRBJ2-2; 8 nucleotides match TRBD1. This CDR3 comprises 16 residues. Germline V gene sequence: CDR1 SGHTA, CDR2 FQGTGA. With V trimmed by 5 bases and J by 4 bases, 9 bases remained unmatched. The CDR3 nucleotides are TGTGCCAGCAGCGCCCCGGACAGGGAAGGCACCGGGGAGCTGTTTTTT. Protein sequence: CASSAPDREGTGELFF.

This clone was recorded only once. This chain joins TRBV19 and TRBJ2-3; TRBD1 is a possible D gene (5 bases). Trimming removed 6 bases at V and 2 bases at J, with 9 bases between. The CDR3 consists of 13 residues. Germline V gives CDR1 LNHDA, CDR2 SQIVND (reference sequence). The CDR3 sequence: CASSRVDTDTQYF. The CDR3 nucleotides read TGTGCCAGTAGCAGGGTTGACACAGATACGCAGTATTTT.

The V gene is TRBV5-6, the J gene TRBJ1-2; the D gene is possibly TRBD1 (5 bases). The germline CDR1 and CDR2 sequences are SGHDT and YYEEEE. V lost 2 bases and J 6 bases, leaving 11 bases between the germline ends. The CDR3 has 13 amino acids. CDR3 nucleotide sequence: TGTGCCAGCAGCTTTGGGGGAGTCCATGGCTACACCTTC. Translated: CASSFGGVHGYTF.

The CDR3 DNA sequence: TGTGCCAGCAGCGTTGACAGGGGAGATACGCAGTATTTT. Its protein is CASSVDRGDTQYF. The chain recombines TRBV7-8 with TRBJ2-3; 8 positions agree with TRBD1. With V trimmed by 5 bases and J by 5 bases, 3 bases remained unmatched. This CDR3 contains 13 residues. Germline V gives CDR1 SGHVS, CDR2 FQNEAQ.

The chain combines TRBV6-5 with TRBJ2-2; D is perhaps TRBD1 (6 bases). The CDR3 loop spans 14 amino acids. Germline CDR1 and CDR2: MNHEY and SVGAGI. V lost 6 bases and J lost 5, with 13 bases in between. In nucleotides, the CDR3 is TGTGCCAGCAGGCGGACAGTCTCTACCGGGGAGCTGTTTTTT. Translating it yields CASRRTVSTGELFF.

The chain's CDR3 is CASSLDRETNTGELFF. For the CDR3, the DNA is TGTGCCAGCAGCCTGGACCGCGAAACGAACACCGGGGAGCTGTTTTTT. This sequence joins TRBV5-6 and TRBJ2-2, with D unclear. V was clipped by 4 bases and J by 0 bases, with 13 bases between them. The CDR3 has 16 residues. Germline V gene data show CDR1 as SGHDT and CDR2 as YYEEEE. Drawing the rest from reference TRBV5-6 and TRBJ2-2, the complete variable domain is DAGVTQSPTHLIKTRGQQVTLRCSPKSGHDTVSWYQQALGQGPQFIFQYYEEEERQRGNFPDRFSGHQFPNYSSELNVNALLLGDSALYLCASSLDRETNTGELFFGEGSRLTVL.

The V call is TRBV2, the J call TRBJ2-3, with D perhaps TRBD1 or TRBD2 (5 bases each). CDR1 and CDR2 (germline): SNHLY, FYNNEI. The length of the CDR3 is 13 residues. DNA of the CDR3: TGTGCAAGGGGATCGAGGGGCACAGATACGCAGTATTTT. Translating it yields CARGSRGTDTQYF.

J is TRBJ2-1 and V is TRBV2, with TRBD1 matching 8 bases. This CDR3 contains 15 residues. V lost 4 bases and J lost 8; bases outside the gene matches: 10. CDR1 is SNHLY and CDR2 is FYNNEI in the germline V gene. CDR3 sequence (DNA): TGTGCCAGCAGTGCGGAGCGGACAGGGTTCGATGAGCAGTTCTTC. Amino acids: CASSAERTGFDEQFF.

V is TRBV7-9 and J is TRBJ1-2; no clear D. Germline CDR1 is SEHNR and CDR2 is FQNEAQ (reference sequence). V lost 5 bases and J lost 8, with 15 bases in between. The CDR3 length is 13 residues. The CDR3 DNA sequence: TGTGCCAGCAGCCCCGACCGGAAGGGAGGCTACACCTTC. The encoded protein is CASSPDRKGGYTF. Using reference TRBV7-9 and TRBJ1-2 for the parts outside the CDR3, the full variable domain is DTGVSQNPRHKITKRGQNVTFRCDPISEHNRLYWYRQTLGQGPEFLTYFQNEAQLEKSRLLSDRFSAERPKGSFSTLEIQRTEQGDSAMYLCASSPDRKGGYTFGSGTRLTVV.

This chain links TRBV30 with TRBJ2-3, with D unresolved. The V end was cut by 5 bases, the J end by 2 bases, with 5 bases between. The CDR3 length is 11 residues. Germline V lookup: CDR1 GTSNPN, CDR2 SVGIG (reference sequence). The CDR3 region has the DNA TGTGCCTGGCTCGCCACAGATACGCAGTATTTT. Residues: CAWLATDTQYF.

In nucleotides, the CDR3 is TGTGCCAGTAGTTGGGACATTCAGGGGAATTCACCCCTCCACTTT. Translation: CASSWDIQGNSPLHF. V is TRBV19 and J is TRBJ1-6; TRBD1 is a possible D gene (6 bases). Germline V lookup: CDR1 LNHDA, CDR2 SQIVND (reference sequence). V lost 5 bases to trimming and J lost 7 bases, with 15 bases between them. The CDR3 runs 15 residues.

The CDR3 sequence is CASSLTDSNQPQHF. In DNA form, the CDR3 reads TGTGCCAGCAGCTTGACAGATAGCAATCAGCCCCAGCATTTT. This rearrangement joins TRBV11-2 to TRBJ1-5; TRBD1 might be the D (5 bases). The ends were cut back, 3 bases at V and 0 bases at J, with 6 bases in the middle. Looked up from germline, CDR1 is SGHAT and CDR2 is FQNNGV. The CDR3 consists of 14 residues.

This clone has just a few counts. The chain uses TRBV4-2 and TRBJ2-2; possible D gene TRBD2, 7 bases. CDR1 and CDR2 (germline): LGHNA, YNFKEQ. Trimming removed 4 bases from V and 5 bases from J, with 23 bases in between. The length of the CDR3 is 18 residues. CDR3 sequence: CASSLDPGGLVGTGELFF. The CDR3 region has the DNA TGTGCCAGCAGCCTCGACCCCGGGGGGCTAGTTGGGACCGGGGAGCTGTTTTTT.

The genes are TRBV6-5 and TRBJ2-2, with TRBD1 identical over 7 bases. The CDR3 consists of 16 residues. The J segment lost 2 bases and the V segment lost 0 bases, leaving 3 bases of the junction unmatched. Germline CDR1 and CDR2: MNHEY and SVGAGI. This CDR3 reads CASSYSDRANTGELFF. CDR3 coding DNA: TGTGCCAGCAGTTACTCCGACAGGGCAAACACCGGGGAGCTGTTTTTT.